The TCR beta chain under discussion was sequenced for a study of monozygotic twins with inflammatory bowel disease (dated by TCRdb to between 2018 and 2021). Background on the whole study: The full study comprised 28 monozygotic twin pairs: nine German pairs (four IBD-concordant, five IBD-discordant) and 19 IBD-discordant Danish pairs. Within discordant pairs, disease-associated traits were sought mainly by comparing IBD patients with their genetically identical healthy co-twins. Each individual had, on average, about 151 000 unique TCRalpha sequences and 181 000 unique TCRbeta sequences available for analysis.

From each donor, a roughly 2.5 ml peripheral blood sample was drawn into PAXgene tubes and stored at -80 degrees C. Without any T cell sorting, total RNA was extracted from whole blood using the PAXgene blood miRNA kit on an automated QIAcube. Peripheral blood from monozygotic twin pairs, either concordant or discordant for inflammatory bowel disease, underwent deep TCRalpha and TCRbeta repertoire profiling that used unique molecular barcoding. Smoking habits were recorded for all twin pairs, and individuals were classified as current, former or never smokers. The library was made by 5' RACE. For each TCR library, approximately 3,700 ng of total RNA was used. For each sample, cDNA was synthesized in eight separate reactions using SMARTScribe reverse transcriptase. During cDNA synthesis, template switching introduced unique molecular identifiers that contained a 6-nucleotide sample barcode. TCRalpha and TCRbeta cDNA was amplified by two nested PCRs of 16 and 9 cycles, with bead purification after each PCR. Before amplification, the cDNA was both treated with uracil DNA-glycosylase and purified with the QIAquick PCR purification kit. The second PCR added Illumina TruSeq-compatible adapters along with sample-specific barcodes. Library quality and concentration were checked on TapeStation and Qubit, and libraries were pooled at about 4.9 ng each. Sequencing of pooled libraries was carried out on an Illumina HiSeq2500 single-index Rapid Run using 2 x 100 bp reads and custom sequencing primers. The study's processing was this. MiGEC version 1.2.6 was used for UMI-based consensus assembly, which corrected PCR and sequencing errors. MiXCR version 2.1.1 was used for V(D)J alignment, clonotype assembly and CDR3 extraction. To normalise gene usage, clonotype sharing and MAIT/NKT TCR abundance, the top 1000, 10 000 and 20 000 clonotypes in each sample were analysed. Diversity was computed as the inverse Simpson index with the vegan R package after downsampling to 27 000 UMIs. Statistical testing used paired Mann-Whitney U tests on the discordant twin pairs and applied Benjamini-Hochberg correction for multiple testing. After TCRdb reprocessed the reads, each CDR3 protein sequence was kept as one row, without DNA. TCRdb's processing, not the study's, gives the V and J calls here. This sample's listing comprises about 160,000 distinct CDR3 sequences. 2.4% of the sample is taken by the ten largest.

For this clonotype: Its recognized antigen is unknown.

The study at large found these results: No difference in repertoire similarity was observed between concordant and discordant twins, possibly owing to limited statistical power. Compared with healthy twins, IBD patients had fewer clonotypes in common with other individuals, a difference most pronounced in patients showing signs of disease activity. Background noise and inter-individual variability may have been introduced into the repertoires by the differing immunosuppressive treatments among patients. No single strong signal or clonotype linked to IBD turned up in the results, so the idea that one exists was not supported. TCRbeta repertoire diversity, by inverse Simpson index, was decreased in IBD patients compared with their healthy co-twins. Distinction between different T cell subtypes could not be achieved in the analysis.

This TCR came from a human donor with ulcerative colitis or Crohn's disease, or a healthy co-twin of an affected twin (not recorded which). Input material: blood.

The CDR3 protein is CASSFQENTEAFF. The chain is encoded by TRBV7-9 joined to TRBJ1-1. CDR1 and CDR2, per the germline V gene (reference sequence), are SEHNR and FQNEAQ. Inclusive of the bounding cysteine and phenylalanine, the CDR3 is 13 residues long. No DNA accompanies this entry.